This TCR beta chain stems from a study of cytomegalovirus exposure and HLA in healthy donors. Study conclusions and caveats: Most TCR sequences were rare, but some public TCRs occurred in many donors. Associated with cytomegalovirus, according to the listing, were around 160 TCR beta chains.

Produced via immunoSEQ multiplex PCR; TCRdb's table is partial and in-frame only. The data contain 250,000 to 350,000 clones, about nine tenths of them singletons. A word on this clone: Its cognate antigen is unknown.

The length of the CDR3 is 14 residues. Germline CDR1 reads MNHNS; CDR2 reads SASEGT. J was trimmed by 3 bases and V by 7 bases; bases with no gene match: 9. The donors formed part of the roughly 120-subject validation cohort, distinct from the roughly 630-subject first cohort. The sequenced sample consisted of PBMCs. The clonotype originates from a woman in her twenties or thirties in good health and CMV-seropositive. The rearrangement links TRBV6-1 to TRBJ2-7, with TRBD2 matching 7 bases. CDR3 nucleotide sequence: TGTGCCAGCACCCGAGGGCGGGAGATCTACGAGCAGTACTTC. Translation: CASTRGREIYEQYF.